This T cell receptor beta chain was retrieved from a study of blood T cell repertoires in COVID-19. Looking at the study overall: Italy, Spain and the United States were the sources of the convalescent and acute COVID-19 samples.

Allocation to cohorts depended on clinical history reported by the participants. The data were produced by immunoSEQ multiplex PCR, yet TCRdb's version contains in-frame clones alone and is incomplete. The repertoire holds a few hundred thousand clones, with about 86% as singletons. The trim removed 5 bases at V and 0 bases at J, leaving 6 bases unmatched. This CDR3 contains 15 residues. The germline CDR1 and CDR2 sequences are ENHRY and SYGVKD. The V gene is TRBV10-3, the J gene TRBJ2-7; 8 bases agree with TRBD1. The specimen was PBMCs or T cells enriched from blood (not recorded which). The TCR originated in a woman aged 40 to 50 with acute COVID-19. The CDR3 DNA reads as TGTGCCATCAGTACGGACAGGGCCATCTCCTACGAGCAGTACTTC. Its protein is CAISTDRAISYEQYF.